A selection of T cell receptor beta chains follows, all from one sample in a study of T cells in Graves' hyperthyroidism and ophthalmopathy. TCRdb reprocessed the multiplex PCR reads via MiXCR and lists one record per CDR3 protein. The sample lists about 610,000 distinct CDR3 sequences, around 15% occurring once. Sequencing input: blood. All receptors come from a woman aged 35 to 49 with Graves' ophthalmopathy. Each CDR3 is given with its conserved first and last residue. A D gene is named only where the DNA matches it firmly. Clone size appears in some rows only: once, few, many, or a class for an expanded clone.

cdr3_nt	cdr3_aa	clone_size	v_call	d_call	j_call
TGTGCCAGCAGCTTAATCCGGACAGGGGGGCTTGAAGCTTTCTTT	CASSLIRTGGLEAFF	many	TRBV7-9	TRBD1	TRBJ1-1
TGTGCCAGCAGTTCGCACAACAGCTACCAAGAGACCCAGTACTTC	CASSSHNSYQETQYF	many	TRBV6-5	NA	TRBJ2-5
TGTGCCAGCAGGCTGGACAGGGGGCGAGAGACCCAGTACTTC	CASRLDRGRETQYF	NA	TRBV28	TRBD1	TRBJ2-5
TGTGCCAGCGTCGGGGTTTTGAACACTGAAGCTTTCTTT	CASVGVLNTEAFF	many	TRBV6-1	NA	TRBJ1-1
TGTGCCAGCAGCTTAGGGACTAGCGGGAACATCTACGAGCAGTACTTC	CASSLGTSGNIYEQYF	few	TRBV11-2	TRBD2	TRBJ2-7
TGTGCCAGCAGTTACAGGGGGTCCTTAACCTATGGCTACACCTTC	CASSYRGSLTYGYTF	NA	TRBV6-5	NA	TRBJ1-2
TGTGCCAGCAGTTACGATCCGGGACTAGCGGGAGAGACCCAGTACTTC	CASSYDPGLAGETQYF	many	TRBV6-5	TRBD2	TRBJ2-5
TGTGCCAGCAGCTACAGTACCCCCTCGAACACCGGGGAGCTGTTTTTT	CASSYSTPSNTGELFF	many	TRBV7-3	NA	TRBJ2-2
TGTGCCAGCAGTTTGCAACAGGGGGGTTTCGAGACCCAGTACTTC	CASSLQQGGFETQYF	many	TRBV12-3/TRBV12-4	TRBD1	TRBJ2-5
TGTGCCAGCAGTACTAGCGGATCGAACACCGGGGAGCTGTTTTTT	CASSTSGSNTGELFF	many	TRBV9	TRBD2	TRBJ2-2
TGTGCCAGCAGTTACTGGGCAGGGAACACTGAAGCTTTCTTT	CASSYWAGNTEAFF	many	TRBV6-2/TRBV6-3	NA	TRBJ1-1
TGTGCCATCAGTGAGTCATCGGGGGCAGGGACAGAGACCCAGTACTTC	CAISESSGAGTETQYF	few	TRBV10-3	NA	TRBJ2-5
TGCAGTACACCAGGGACGCCTCCCGACGAGCAGTACTTC	CSTPGTPPDEQYF	many	TRBV20-1	NA	TRBJ2-7
TGTGCCAGCAGCCCTCGAGTTAGCAGCGGGAGTGAGACCCAGTACTTC	CASSPRVSSGSETQYF	many	TRBV27	TRBD2	TRBJ2-5
TGCAGCGTTGCGGCCGGCGTCGCAGAGACCCAGTACTTC	CSVAAGVAETQYF	NA	TRBV29-1	NA	TRBJ2-5
TGTGCCAGCAGTTACTCTGGCAGAGGCTCCTACGAGCAGTACTTC	CASSYSGRGSYEQYF	many	TRBV6-5	NA	TRBJ2-7
TGTGCCAGCACCCTGGGGGGGTCGGGTGGCTACACCTTC	CASTLGGSGGYTF	many	TRBV12-3/TRBV12-4	NA	TRBJ1-2
TGTGCCAGCAGTGAATATATGGGGGTCGGCGGGGAGCTGTTTTTT	CASSEYMGVGGELFF	few	TRBV25-1	NA	TRBJ2-2
TGCAGTGCACAGGTGGTGGAGACCCAGTACTTC	CSAQVVETQYF	many	TRBV20-1	NA	TRBJ2-5
TGTGCCAGCAGCTTCAATCCGGCCCGGGAGACCCAGTACTTC	CASSFNPARETQYF	many	TRBV7-8	NA	TRBJ2-5
TGTGCCAGCAGTCAGGGGTACGGGGAGCTGTTTTTT	CASSQGYGELFF	many	TRBV6-1	NA	TRBJ2-2
TGTGCCAGCGCCCATACAGGGGGGTTCACTGAAGCTTTCTTT	CASAHTGGFTEAFF	many	TRBV6-2/TRBV6-3	TRBD1	TRBJ1-1
TGTGCCAGCAGCGCAGGGAGGCCTTACGAGCAGTACTTC	CASSAGRPYEQYF	many	TRBV7-3	NA	TRBJ2-7
TGCAGTGCTCAGAGGACAGGGGGCGGACAGCCCCAGCATTTT	CSAQRTGGGQPQHF	many	TRBV20-1	TRBD1	TRBJ1-5
TGTGCCAGCAGCTTAGATGTAGGCTGGGGGCGCGGCACTGAAGCTTTCTTT	CASSLDVGWGRGTEAFF	NA	TRBV11-2	NA	TRBJ1-1
TGTGCCAGCAGTGAATCCCGGGACAGGGGCTACGAGCAGTACTTC	CASSESRDRGYEQYF	many	TRBV6-1	TRBD1	TRBJ2-7
TGTGCCAGTAGTATAGAGGGACAGGACTATGGCTACACCTTC	CASSIEGQDYGYTF	many	TRBV19	TRBD1	TRBJ1-2
TGTGCCAGCAGTTTAGAACAGTCGAACACTGAAGCTTTCTTT	CASSLEQSNTEAFF	many	TRBV27	NA	TRBJ1-1
TGTGCCAGCAGCCGCCCGCCTAGCGGTCCCTACGAGCAGTACTTC	CASSRPPSGPYEQYF	many	TRBV11-2	TRBD2	TRBJ2-7
TGCAGTGCCAGGGGGCTGGCGGGAGGTTCTTACGAGCAGTACTTC	CSARGLAGGSYEQYF	many	TRBV20-1	NA	TRBJ2-7